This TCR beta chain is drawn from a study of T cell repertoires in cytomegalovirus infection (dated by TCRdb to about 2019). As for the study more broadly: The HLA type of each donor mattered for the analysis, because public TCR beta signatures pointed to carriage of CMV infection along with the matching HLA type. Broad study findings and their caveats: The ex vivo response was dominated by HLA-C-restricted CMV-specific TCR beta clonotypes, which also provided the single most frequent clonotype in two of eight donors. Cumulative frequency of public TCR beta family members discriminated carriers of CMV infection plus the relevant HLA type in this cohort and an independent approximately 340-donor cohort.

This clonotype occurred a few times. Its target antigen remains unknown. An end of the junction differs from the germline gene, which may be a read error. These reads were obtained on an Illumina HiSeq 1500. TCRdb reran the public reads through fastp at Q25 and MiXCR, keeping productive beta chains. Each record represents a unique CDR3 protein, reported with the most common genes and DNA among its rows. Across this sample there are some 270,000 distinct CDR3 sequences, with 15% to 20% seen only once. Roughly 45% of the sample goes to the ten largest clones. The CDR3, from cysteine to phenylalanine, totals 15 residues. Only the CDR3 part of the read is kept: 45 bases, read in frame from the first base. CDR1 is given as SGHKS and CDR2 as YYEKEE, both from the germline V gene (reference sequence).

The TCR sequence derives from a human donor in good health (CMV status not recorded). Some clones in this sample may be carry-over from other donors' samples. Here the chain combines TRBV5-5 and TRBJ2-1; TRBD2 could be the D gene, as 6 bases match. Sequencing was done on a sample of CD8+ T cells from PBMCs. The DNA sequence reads TGTGCCAGCAGCTTGGCCGGGAGCTCCAACAATGAGCAGTTCTTC. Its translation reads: CASSLAGSSNNEQFF.